This passage covers 13 T cell receptor beta chains from one sample sequenced in a study of blood T cell repertoires in COVID-19. Profiled with immunoSEQ multiplex PCR; TCRdb holds only in-frame clones, not every one. The sample consists of approximately 380,000 clones, about 85% of them appearing once. The source material was peripheral blood. All receptors come from a woman under 30 with acute or convalescent COVID-19.

In this sample, this clone turned up a few times. V is TRBV7-8 and J is TRBJ1-4, with 8 bases matching TRBD1. With V trimmed by 4 bases and J by 7 bases, 2 bases remained unmatched. Germline V gene lookup returns CDR1 SGHVS and CDR2 FQNEAQ. CDR3 length: 13 residues. This CDR3 is CASSYDRGEKLFF. In DNA, the CDR3 is TGTGCCAGCAGCTATGACAGGGGTGAAAAACTGTTTTTT.

This rearrangement joins TRBV5-5 to TRBJ1-1; 8 positions agree with TRBD1. Germline V gives CDR1 SGHKS, CDR2 YYEKEE (reference sequence). The CDR3 is 12 residues long. V gave up 4 bases and J gave up 6 bases; unmatched junction bases: 2. The CDR3 loop is CASSGTGAEAFF. The CDR3 nucleotides are TGTGCCAGCAGCGGGACAGGCGCTGAAGCTTTCTTT.

The gene calls are TRBV30 and TRBJ2-7; 7 positions agree with TRBD1. V was pared by 0 bases and J by 7 bases, with 12 bases of the junction left unmatched. The length of the CDR3 is 15 residues. Germline CDR1 and CDR2: GTSNPN and SVGIG (reference sequence). The DNA of the CDR3 is TGTGCCTGGAGTGTACGTGGGCAGGGGGTGGGGGAGCAGTACTTC. Amino acids: CAWSVRGQGVGEQYF.

The chain has TRBV5-1 and TRBJ2-3; D gene ambiguous. The CDR3 consists of 13 residues. Germline lookup yields CDR1 SGHRS and CDR2 YFSETQ. V dropped 2 bases and J dropped 1 base, with 5 bases sitting between them. The CDR3 spells CASSFTGTDTQYF. DNA for the CDR3: TGCGCCAGCAGCTTTACAGGCACAGATACGCAGTATTTT.

This clone was seen a handful of times. The V and J genes are TRBV21-1 and TRBJ1-4; the table's TRBD1 call for D was not verified on the DNA. TRBV21-1 is a recognized pseudogene. The CDR3 spans 18 residues. The CDR3 region has the DNA TGTGCCAGCAGCAAAGTCTCCTTTTGCAGACAATCTAATGAAAAACTGTTTTTT. It yields the protein CASSKVSFCRQSNEKLFF.

V is TRBV28 and J is TRBJ2-2; D gene unclear. CDR3 length: 14 residues. The V gene lost 6 bases and the J gene lost 2 bases, with 10 bases spanning the gap. Germline assignment: CDR1 MDHEN and CDR2 SYDVKM. CDR3 protein: CASRPGQNTGELFF. CDR3 nucleotide sequence: TGTGCCAGCAGACCGGGTCAAAACACCGGGGAGCTGTTTTTT.

The genes are TRBV5-1 and TRBJ1-3, with D possibly being TRBD1 (5 bases). Looked up from germline, CDR1 is SGHRS and CDR2 is YFSETQ. V shed 4 bases and J shed 0 bases, with 14 bases lying between them. This CDR3 comprises 16 residues. In DNA, the CDR3 is TGCGCCAGCAGCCTGACAGCGGGTAGCTCTGGAAACACCATATATTTT. It codes for CASSLTAGSSGNTIYF.

The chain has TRBV27 and TRBJ2-2, with TRBD1 matching over 9 bases. CDR1 MNHEY and CDR2 SMNVEV come from the germline V gene (reference sequence). This CDR3 contains 16 residues. The junction had 7 bases not matched to a gene; V was cut back by 2 bases and J by 6 bases. The CDR3 sequence: CASSLTGQGSPGELFF. For the CDR3, the DNA is TGTGCCAGCAGTTTAACCGGACAGGGGAGTCCCGGGGAGCTGTTTTTT.

As concerns this clone: This CDR3 is also generated by other DNA sequences in the sample. The chain couples TRBV7-9 to TRBJ2-3; 9 bases are a match to TRBD2. Germline V gene lookup returns CDR1 SEHNR and CDR2 FQNEAQ (reference sequence). With V trimmed by 2 bases and J by 0 bases, 0 bases remained unmatched. This CDR3 region has 15 residues. The CDR3 is CASSLTSGSTDTQYF. CDR3 bases: TGTGCCAGCAGCTTAACTAGCGGGAGCACAGATACGCAGTATTTT. Full variable domain (missing parts from reference TRBV7-9 and TRBJ2-3): DTGVSQNPRHKITKRGQNVTFRCDPISEHNRLYWYRQTLGQGPEFLTYFQNEAQLEKSRLLSDRFSAERPKGSFSTLEIQRTEQGDSAMYLCASSLTSGSTDTQYFGPGTRLTVL.

V is TRBV27 and J is TRBJ1-1, with 10 bases matching TRBD1. Per the germline V gene, CDR1 is MNHEY and CDR2 is SMNVEV (reference sequence). Unmatched junction bases numbered 6, after V lost 3 bases and J lost 8 bases. The CDR3 extends over 14 amino acids. CDR3 DNA sequence: TGTGCCAGCAGTTTCCGGGACAGGGGCCGAGAAGCTTTCTTT. Residues: CASSFRDRGREAFF.

The chain employs TRBV6-5 and TRBJ1-2; D may be TRBD1 (6 bases). CDR1 and CDR2 from the germline V gene are MNHEY and SVGAGI. This CDR3 has 14 residues. V dropped 7 bases and J dropped 3 bases, with 15 bases sitting between them. In DNA form, the CDR3 reads TGTGCCAGCACCCGAGGGGGTTGGGACTATGGCTACACCTTC. Translation: CASTRGGWDYGYTF.

The chain joins TRBV15 to TRBJ1-4; D is unclear. The length of the CDR3 is 14 residues. Deletions cut 1 base from V and 7 bases from J, with 10 bases between. From germline, CDR1 is LNHNV and CDR2 YYDKDF (reference sequence). This CDR3 is CATSRGSTGEKLFF. The DNA of the CDR3 is TGTGCCACCAGCAGAGGGAGTACTGGTGAAAAACTGTTTTTT.

J is TRBJ1-5 and V is TRBV19; no definite D call. The germline V and J ends were trimmed by 6 bases and 3 bases, with 12 bases remaining between them. Germline V lookup: CDR1 LNHDA, CDR2 SQIVND (reference sequence). There are 14 residues in the CDR3. The CDR3 region has the DNA TGTGCCAGTAGCCCCGGTCGGTCCAATCAGCCCCAGCATTTT. Translation: CASSPGRSNQPQHF.